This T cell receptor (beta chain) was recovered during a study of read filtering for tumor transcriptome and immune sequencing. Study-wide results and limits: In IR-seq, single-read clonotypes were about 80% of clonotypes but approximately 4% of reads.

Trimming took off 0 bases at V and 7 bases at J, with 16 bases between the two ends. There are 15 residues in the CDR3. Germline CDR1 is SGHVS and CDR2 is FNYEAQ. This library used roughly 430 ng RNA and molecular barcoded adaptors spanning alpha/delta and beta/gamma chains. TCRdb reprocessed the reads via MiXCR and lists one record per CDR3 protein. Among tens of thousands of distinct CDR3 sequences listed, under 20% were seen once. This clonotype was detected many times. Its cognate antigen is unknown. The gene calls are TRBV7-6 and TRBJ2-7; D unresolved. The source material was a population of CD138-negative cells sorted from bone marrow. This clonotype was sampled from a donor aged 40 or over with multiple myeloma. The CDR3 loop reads CASSLAAWSLGEQYF. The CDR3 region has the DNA TGTGCCAGCAGCTTAGCGGCTTGGTCCCTGGGGGAGCAGTACTTC.